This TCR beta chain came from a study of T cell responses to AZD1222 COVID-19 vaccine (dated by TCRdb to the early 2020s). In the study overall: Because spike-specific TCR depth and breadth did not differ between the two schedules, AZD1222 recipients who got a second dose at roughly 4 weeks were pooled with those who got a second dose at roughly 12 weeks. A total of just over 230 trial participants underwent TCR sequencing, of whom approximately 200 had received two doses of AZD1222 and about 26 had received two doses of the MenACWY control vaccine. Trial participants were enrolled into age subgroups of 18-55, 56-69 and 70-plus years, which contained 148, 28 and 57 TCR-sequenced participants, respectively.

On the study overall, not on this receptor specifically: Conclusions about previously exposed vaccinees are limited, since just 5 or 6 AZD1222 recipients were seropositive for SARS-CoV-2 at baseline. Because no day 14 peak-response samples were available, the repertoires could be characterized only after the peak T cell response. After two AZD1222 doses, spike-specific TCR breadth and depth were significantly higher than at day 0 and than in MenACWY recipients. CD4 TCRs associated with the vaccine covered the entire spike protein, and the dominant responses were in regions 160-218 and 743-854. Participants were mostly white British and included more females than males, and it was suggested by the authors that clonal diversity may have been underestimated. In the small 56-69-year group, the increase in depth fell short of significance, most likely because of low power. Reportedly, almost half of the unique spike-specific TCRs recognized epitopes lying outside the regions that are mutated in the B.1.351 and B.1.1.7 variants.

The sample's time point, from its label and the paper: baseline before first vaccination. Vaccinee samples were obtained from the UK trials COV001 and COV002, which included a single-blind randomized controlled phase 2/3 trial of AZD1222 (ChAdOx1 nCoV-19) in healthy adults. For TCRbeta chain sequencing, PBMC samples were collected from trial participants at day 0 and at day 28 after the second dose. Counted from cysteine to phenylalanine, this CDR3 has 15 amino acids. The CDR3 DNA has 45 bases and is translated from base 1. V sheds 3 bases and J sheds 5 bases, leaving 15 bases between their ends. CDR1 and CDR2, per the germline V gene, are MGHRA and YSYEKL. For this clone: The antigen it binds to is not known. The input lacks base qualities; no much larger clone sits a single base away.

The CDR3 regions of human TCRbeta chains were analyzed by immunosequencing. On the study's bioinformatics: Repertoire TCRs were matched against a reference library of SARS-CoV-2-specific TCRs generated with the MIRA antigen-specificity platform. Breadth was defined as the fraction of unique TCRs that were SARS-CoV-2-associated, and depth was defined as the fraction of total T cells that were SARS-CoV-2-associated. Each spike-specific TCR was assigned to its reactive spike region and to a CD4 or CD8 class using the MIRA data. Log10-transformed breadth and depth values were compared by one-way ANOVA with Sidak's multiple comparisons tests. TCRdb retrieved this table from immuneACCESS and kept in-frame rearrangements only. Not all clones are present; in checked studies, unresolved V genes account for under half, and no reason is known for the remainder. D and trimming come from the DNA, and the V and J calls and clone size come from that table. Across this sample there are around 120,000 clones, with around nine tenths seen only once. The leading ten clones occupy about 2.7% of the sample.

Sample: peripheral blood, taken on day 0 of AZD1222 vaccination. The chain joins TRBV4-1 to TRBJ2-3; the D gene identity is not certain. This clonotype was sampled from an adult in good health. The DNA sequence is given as TGCGCCAGCAGCCAGAGCCTGACCCTTGGAGATACGCAGTATTTT. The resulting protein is CASSQSLTLGDTQYF.